A selection of T cell receptor beta chains follows, all from one sample in a study of control samples from healthy donors and cancer patients. TCRdb's copy holds only in-frame clones and misses some; the assay was immunoSEQ multiplex PCR. The sample lists 100,000 to 150,000 clones, roughly 90% occurring once. The sequenced material came from blood. The receptors here all came from a woman between 50 and 59 years old in good health. Each CDR3 is given with its conserved first and last residue. The D gene is left open where the match is weak. Size values are once, few and many counts, or a class for expanded clones, and some rows have none.

NA	TRBV14	TRBJ2-7	NA	TGTGCCAGCAGCCAAGTACTTAACTACGAGCAGTACTTC	CASSQVLNYEQYF
few	TRBV27	TRBJ2-1	NA	TGTGCCAGCAGTCATAGACTCAGGAGTGGGATTGGCGAGCAGTTCTTC	CASSHRLRSGIGEQFF
NA	TRBV27	TRBJ1-2	NA	TGTGCCAGCAGGGACATTCTCAACTATGGCTACACCTTC	CASRDILNYGYTF
NA	TRBV29-1	TRBJ2-1	TRBD1	TGCAGCGTTGAACCGCACAGGGGCGTAGAGAATGAGCAGTTCTTC	CSVEPHRGVENEQFF
NA	TRBV2	TRBJ1-3	NA	TGTGCCAGCAGTGAAAGGGCAGCTTTAATTGGAAACACCATATATTTT	CASSERAALIGNTIYF
NA	TRBV19	TRBJ1-2	NA	TGTGCCAGTAGTATGTCCGGGGGTTATGGCTACACCTTC	CASSMSGGYGYTF
NA	TRBV29-1	TRBJ1-2	TRBD1	TGCAGCGCCGAGACAGGGGCTTATGGCTACACCTTC	CSAETGAYGYTF
NA	TRBV28	TRBJ2-7	NA	TGTGCCAGCACCGCGAACCCATGGGGCGGGACCTCCCACGAGCAGTACTTC	CASTANPWGGTSHEQYF
once	TRBV28	TRBJ2-5	NA	TGTGCCAGCAGCCCCTCGACCCGGTGGGCCCAGTACTTC	CASSPSTRWAQYF
NA	TRBV2	TRBJ1-1	NA	TGTGCCAGCAGTGTGGACAGAACCATGGGGACTGAAGCTTTCTTT	CASSVDRTMGTEAFF
NA	TRBV12-3/TRBV12-4	TRBJ2-2	NA	TGTGCCAGCACCCCCCGTGGGGAGCTGTTTTTT	CASTPRGELFF
NA	TRBV24-1	TRBJ2-5	TRBD1	TGTGCCACCAGCCCGGGACAGGGGTTCCAAGAGACCCAGTACTTC	CATSPGQGFQETQYF
NA	TRBV10-1	TRBJ2-7	NA	TGCGCCAGCAGTGAGGGCAGGGTGTCCTACGAGCAGTACTTC	CASSEGRVSYEQYF
NA	TRBV5-1	TRBJ1-6	NA	TGCGCCAGCAGCTCGGGACGGACTAATTCACCCCTCCACTTT	CASSSGRTNSPLHF
NA	TRBV6-2/TRBV6-3	TRBJ2-1	NA	TGTGCCAGCAGCCGCCCCGGGAGCTCCTACAATGAGCAGTTCTTC	CASSRPGSSYNEQFF
NA	TRBV6-5	TRBJ1-3	NA	TGTGCCAGCAGATCCGGAAGGACAGGAAACACCATATATTTT	CASRSGRTGNTIYF
few	TRBV5-1	TRBJ2-7	NA	TGCGCCAGCAGCCATACCGGAGGAGATACTATATACGAGCAGTACTTC	CASSHTGGDTIYEQYF
NA	TRBV19	TRBJ2-3	TRBD2	TGTGCCAGTAGTTCGCGGGGGACTGAGAATACGCAGTATTTT	CASSSRGTENTQYF
NA	TRBV28	TRBJ2-5	TRBD1	TGTGCCAGCAGCCCGTCCGGGACAGGGGAGACCCAGTACTTC	CASSPSGTGETQYF
NA	TRBV9	TRBJ2-1	TRBD1	TGTGCCAGCAGCGTGGTCGGACAGGGGGCGCAAAATGAGCAGTTCTTC	CASSVVGQGAQNEQFF
NA	TRBV10-1	TRBJ2-1	TRBD2	TGCGCCAGCAGTGGCGGCGGGGGCTCCTACAATGAGCAGTTCTTC	CASSGGGGSYNEQFF
NA	TRBV7-9	TRBJ1-1	NA	TGTGCCAGCAGCTTAGCCGCGGGGCGGAGGAACACTGAAGCTTTCTTT	CASSLAAGRRNTEAFF
NA	TRBV6-4	TRBJ2-5	NA	TGTGCCAGCACCCGAGATCAAGAGACCCAGTACTTC	CASTRDQETQYF
NA	TRBV6-5	TRBJ1-6	NA	TGTGCCAGCAGTTTGGCCACAGGGAGGAATTCACCCCTCCACTTT	CASSLATGRNSPLHF
NA	TRBV28	TRBJ1-2	NA	TGTGCCAGCAGTTTATCCAGGAGGATCTATGGCTACACCTTC	CASSLSRRIYGYTF
NA	TRBV18	TRBJ1-5	TRBD1	TGTGCCAGCTCACTGACAGGGCAAATTGGTCAGCCCCAGCATTTT	CASSLTGQIGQPQHF
NA	TRBV27	TRBJ1-1	NA	TGTGCCAGCAGTCCGTCGGGGAGGATAGACACTGAAGCTTTCTTT	CASSPSGRIDTEAFF
NA	TRBV27	TRBJ2-3	TRBD2	TGTGCCAGCAGTTTATGGGGACTAGCGGGGGTGGGGGATACGCAGTATTTT	CASSLWGLAGVGDTQYF
once	TRBV18	TRBJ1-1	NA	TGTGCCAGCTCACCACATCCACCGGGGAACACTGAAGCTTTCTTT	CASSPHPPGNTEAFF
NA	TRBV3-1/TRBV3-2	TRBJ2-5	TRBD2	TGTGCCAGCAGCCAACGACTAGCGGGAGACAAGACCCAGTACTTC	CASSQRLAGDKTQYF
once	TRBV5-6	TRBJ2-3	NA	TGTGCCAGCAGCTTGAGTGGGCAGTGGCCTTCTAGCACAGATACGCAGTATTTT	CASSLSGQWPSSTDTQYF